Sequencing of this T cell receptor (beta chain) was carried out in a study of tumor and adjacent non-tumor tissue in lung cancer. Whole-study results and caveats: Tumor TCR diversity, when higher, was linked to shorter survival. Normal lung showed higher cumulative top 100 clone frequency than tumor. Significantly higher TCR diversity was found in tumor than normal lung.

No cell sorting was done before RNA was extracted from the tissue. TCRbeta libraries were built with three rounds of nested PCR, modified from ARM-PCR. Using its own MiXCR run on the multiplex PCR reads, TCRdb lists one record per CDR3 protein. The sample contains 85,000 to 100,000 distinct CDR3 sequences, just over 65% of which appear only once. There are many counts of this clonotype. Its antigen is still unknown. This sequence originates from a man in his sixties with non-small cell lung cancer. Source material: lung tumor tissue.

The CDR3 sequence is CASSLDGTGAYGYGYTF. The CDR3, as DNA: TGTGCCAGCAGTTTAGATGGAACAGGGGCTTATGGGTATGGCTACACCTTC. The chain couples TRBV28 to TRBJ1-2, with 7 positions matching TRBD1. V lost 2 bases to trimming and J lost 5 bases; unmatched junction nucleotides: 14. Germline V CDR1 and CDR2: MDHEN, SYDVKM. This CDR3 spans 17 amino acids.